This T cell receptor (beta chain) was identified in a study of blood T cell repertoires in COVID-19. Whole-study context: The origin of the acute and convalescent COVID-19 samples was the United States, Italy and Spain.

The V and J ends lost 4 bases and 9 bases, in that order; junction bases with no gene match: 9. The germline CDR1 and CDR2 sequences are SGHDT and YYEEEE. The CDR3 contains 13 residues. Original data processing: Estimates of nucleated cell counts were drawn from the amplification of reference gene primers. Assay: immunoSEQ multiplex PCR; the TCRdb copy retains only in-frame clones and omits some. The V and J calls and clone size are taken from that table; D and trimming were inferred from the DNA. The data contain about 70,000 clones, roughly nine tenths of them seen just once; the ten biggest clones take up about 4%.

V is TRBV5-6 and J is TRBJ2-7; 8 positions agree with TRBD1. The TCR sequence derives from a man in his 70s with active COVID-19. Material: peripheral blood. The CDR3 sequence is CASSPGPGGGQYF. The CDR3 DNA is TGTGCCAGCAGCCCGGGGCCAGGGGGCGGGCAGTACTTC.